These 32 T cell receptor beta chains originate from one sample sequenced in a study of T-cell memory formation after mild COVID-19. One entry per CDR3 protein, called by TCRdb with MiXCR from the 5' RACE reads. The sample has 300,000 to 400,000 distinct CDR3 sequences; around 13% are singletons. The specimen sequenced was PBMCs or a T cell subset sorted from them (not recorded which). The receptors stem from a man younger than 35 who had mild COVID-19 (a few samples of this study predate the infection). Cell type and time point are not known.

This clonotype came up many times. The chain employs TRBV24-1 and TRBJ2-4; 11 bases agree with TRBD1. There are 15 residues in the CDR3. After removal of 4 bases from V and 8 bases from J, the junction contained 6 bases not matched to a gene. The germline V gene encodes CDR1 KGHDR and CDR2 SFDVKD. The CDR3 is CATSEPGTGGHIQYF. Written as DNA, the CDR3 is TGTGCCACCAGTGAGCCCGGGACAGGGGGTCACATTCAGTACTTC.

The chain couples TRBV28 to TRBJ2-3; D unclear. V lost 6 bases, J lost 0 bases, and 22 bases lay in between. The CDR3 extends over 18 amino acids. The germline V gene has CDR1 MDHEN and CDR2 SYDVKM. The CDR3 DNA sequence: TGTGCCAGCAGCCTAGGCACCAGCTCATCCTTTAGCACAGATACGCAGTATTTT. This encodes CASSLGTSSSFSTDTQYF.

This clonotype showed up just a few times. The CDR3 sequence is CASSLVGPSLQETQYF. The CDR3 DNA reads TGTGCCAGCAGCTTAGTAGGTCCCTCCCTACAAGAGACCCAGTACTTC. J is TRBJ2-5 and V is TRBV7-9; D call uncertain. V lost 1 base, J lost 2 bases, and 14 bases lay in between. The CDR3 has 16 residues. CDR1 is SEHNR and CDR2 is FQNEAQ in the germline V gene (reference sequence).

The gene calls are TRBV11-2 and TRBJ1-1; D not certain. Trimming took off 7 bases at V and 0 bases at J, with 15 bases between the two ends. The length of the CDR3 is 15 residues. The germline CDR1 and CDR2 sequences are SGHAT and FQNNGV. CDR3 sequence reads: CASTPRRVLNTEAFF. The CDR3 region has the DNA TGTGCCAGCACCCCTAGGAGAGTATTGAACACTGAAGCTTTCTTT.

A few counts support this clonotype. The chain links TRBV5-5 to TRBJ2-2; TRBD2 aligns across 9 bases. The CDR3 is made up of 15 amino acids. Per germline, CDR1 SGHKS and CDR2 YYEKEE (reference sequence). V shed 2 bases, J shed 4 bases, and the junction held 3 bases outside the gene matches. CDR3 nucleotides: TGTGCCAGCAGCTTCCTTAGCGGGGGCACCGGGGAGCTGTTTTTT. Translating gives CASSFLSGGTGELFF.

The chain recombines TRBV2 with TRBJ2-2; D is unresolved. Germline-derived CDR1 and CDR2 are SNHLY and FYNNEI. CDR3 length equals 12 residues. Trimming left V 6 bases short and J 6 bases short, with 8 bases between. In DNA, the CDR3 is TGTGCCAGCAGAAGGGATTCCGGGGAGCTGTTTTTT. As protein: CASRRDSGELFF.

This clonotype was counted only a few times. The V and J genes are TRBV2 and TRBJ1-5; no definite D call. The V and J ends lost 4 bases and 3 bases respectively, with 13 bases between them. CDR1 is SNHLY and CDR2 is FYNNEI in the germline V gene. The CDR3 totals 15 residues. In nucleotides, the CDR3 is TGTGCCAGCAGTGCCCCATACGCCATCAATCAGCCCCAGCATTTT. Its translation: CASSAPYAINQPQHF.

The chain recombines TRBV28 with TRBJ2-7; TRBD1 is a possible D gene (5 bases). CDR1 and CDR2 from the germline V gene are MDHEN and SYDVKM. The length of the CDR3 is 11 residues. With 3 bases removed from V and 5 bases from J, the gap between germline ends came to 5 bases. The CDR3 coding sequence is TGTGCCAGCAGTTTCAGGGACGAGCAGTACGTC. This sequence encodes CASSFRDEQYV.

This clonotype was recorded many times. J is TRBJ2-3 and V is TRBV6-5, with D maybe TRBD1 (5 bases). The CDR3 contains 14 residues. The V end lost 2 bases, the J end lost 5 bases, and 11 bases lay between the germline ends. Germline V lookup: CDR1 MNHEY, CDR2 SVGAGI. DNA for the CDR3: TGTGCCAGCAGTTACGGATGGGGCGGAGATACGCAGTATTTT. Its translation: CASSYGWGGDTQYF.

The chain employs TRBV4-3 and TRBJ2-1; TRBD2 might be the D (5 bases). Germline values: CDR1 LGHNA, CDR2 YSLEER. This CDR3 has 18 amino acids. Trimming pared 6 bases from V and 0 bases from J, leaving 21 bases between. CDR3 nucleotides: TGCGCCAGCAGTTACGGGGTTCGAGGAGCGGACTCCTACAATGAGCAGTTCTTC. This codes for CASSYGVRGADSYNEQFF.

This clonotype was detected only a few times. CDR3 coding DNA: TGTGCCAGCAGTTTTTACGACGGCTCCTACAATGAGCAGTTCTTC. It codes for CASSFYDGSYNEQFF. This sequence joins TRBV27 and TRBJ2-1; no reliable D call. Germline CDR1 is MNHEY and CDR2 is SMNVEV (reference sequence). This CDR3 spans 15 amino acids. Trimming stripped 3 bases from V and 0 bases from J, with 9 bases between.

Points on this clonotype: One end of the junction does not line up with germline, which may come from a read error. This rearrangement joins TRBV3-1 to TRBJ1-1, with D perhaps matching TRBD1 (5 bases). The CDR3 spans 13 residues. Germline values: CDR1 LGHDT, CDR2 YNNKEL (reference sequence). CDR3 in amino acids: CASSQEERGPQSF. As DNA, the CDR3 is TGTGCCAGCAGCCAAGAGGAGAGGGGCCCGCAATCCTTT.

This clonotype was found many times. V is TRBV12-3 or TRBV12-4 and J is TRBJ2-5; 10 nucleotides agree with TRBD1. CDR3 length equals 15 residues. The V and J ends lost 1 base and 1 base, in that order; junction bases with no gene match: 0. The CDR3 region is CASSLGQGAQETQYF. For the CDR3, the DNA is TGTGCCAGCAGTTTAGGACAGGGGGCCCAAGAGACCCAGTACTTC.

The V gene is TRBV29-1, the J gene TRBJ2-3; 11 bases are a match to TRBD1. The CDR3 has 13 residues. Trimming took 7 bases from V and 5 from J; bases not matched to a gene: 5. CDR1 is SQVTM and CDR2 is ANQGSEA in the germline V gene. The CDR3 region is CSAGQGEIDTQYF. The CDR3 nucleotides read TGCAGCGCGGGACAGGGGGAGATAGATACGCAGTATTTT.

J is TRBJ1-1 and V is TRBV3-1; unclear D gene. V was cut by 1 base and J by 3 bases, with 12 bases left in between. The germline V gene encodes CDR1 LGHDT and CDR2 YNNKEL (reference sequence). This CDR3 contains 15 residues. CDR3 residues: CASSQVRDGDTEAFF. The CDR3 DNA reads as TGTGCCAGCAGCCAAGTAAGGGATGGGGACACTGAAGCTTTCTTT.

V and J are TRBV7-2 and TRBJ1-6, with 8 bases lining up with TRBD1. CDR1 and CDR2 (germline): SGHTA, FQGNSA. Germline trimming cut 7 bases from V and 5 bases from J; bases unmatched to any gene: 7. The CDR3 totals 15 residues. The CDR3, as DNA: TGTGCCAGCACCAGGGGGCGGGGGCATAATTCACCCCTCCACTTT. Amino acids: CASTRGRGHNSPLHF.

V gene TRBV2 combines with J gene TRBJ1-5, with D perhaps matching TRBD1 (5 bases). The CDR3 length is 15 residues. Trimming removed 7 bases at V and 0 bases at J, with 13 bases between. The germline CDR1 and CDR2 sequences are SNHLY and FYNNEI. This CDR3 reads CASKGTANSNQPQHF. CDR3 coding DNA: TGTGCCAGCAAAGGGACGGCAAATAGCAATCAGCCCCAGCATTTT.

This clonotype was observed a handful of times. V and J are TRBV28 and TRBJ1-2, with TRBD1 matching over 8 bases. CDR3 length: 12 amino acids. Unmatched junction bases numbered 4, after V lost 5 bases and J lost 8 bases. From germline, CDR1 is MDHEN and CDR2 SYDVKM. The CDR3, as DNA: TGTGCCAGCAGTGACAGGGGAGACGGCTACACCTTC. This sequence encodes CASSDRGDGYTF.

This clonotype was picked up many times. The chain's CDR3 is CASRLPGQGNNEQFF. The CDR3 nucleotides are TGTGCCAGCAGGCTACCGGGACAGGGGAATAATGAGCAGTTCTTC. The J gene is TRBJ2-1, the V gene TRBV27; 10 nucleotides match TRBD1. The CDR3 has 15 residues. The junction had 9 bases not matched to a gene; V was cut back by 6 bases and J by 7 bases. Looked up from germline, CDR1 is MNHEY and CDR2 is SMNVEV (reference sequence).

This clonotype was counted a few times. This chain joins TRBV19 and TRBJ2-7; D is undetermined. CDR1 and CDR2 from the germline V gene are LNHDA and SQIVND (reference sequence). The CDR3 is 13 residues long. Trimming took off 5 bases at V and 1 base at J, with 9 bases between the two ends. CDR3 sequence reads: CASSSTASYEQYF. Here the CDR3 DNA reads TGTGCCAGTAGTTCGACGGCGTCCTACGAGCAGTACTTC.

The V and J genes are TRBV5-1 and TRBJ2-2, with 7 bases aligning to TRBD1. Trimming removed 4 bases from V and 0 bases from J; junction bases left unmatched: 6. Germline CDR1 SGHRS, CDR2 YFSETQ. The CDR3 consists of 16 residues. In nucleotides, the CDR3 is TGCGCCAGCAGCGAGGGACAGACCGCGAACACCGGGGAGCTGTTTTTT. Encoded protein: CASSEGQTANTGELFF.

This clonotype has only a few counts. The chain has TRBV6-1 and TRBJ1-6; no clear D. V was shortened by 6 bases and J by 7 bases, with 10 bases between the two germline ends. Germline V lookup: CDR1 MNHNS, CDR2 SASEGT. The CDR3 consists of 13 residues. This CDR3 is CASRETINSPLHF. The CDR3, as DNA: TGTGCCAGCAGGGAAACGATAAATTCACCCCTCCACTTT.

This clonotype was picked up many times. This chain uses TRBV7-6 with TRBJ1-5, with D possibly TRBD1 on 5 matching bases. The germline CDR1 and CDR2 sequences are SGHVS and FNYEAQ. V was clipped by 5 bases and J by 5 bases, with 19 bases between them. The CDR3 has 16 amino acids. CDR3 amino acids: CASSEVGTPAYQPQHF. CDR3 sequence (DNA): TGTGCCAGCAGCGAAGTAGGGACCCCAGCCTATCAGCCCCAGCATTTT.

This clonotype showed up just a few times. V gene TRBV7-9 combines with J gene TRBJ2-4; D is ambiguous. Germline lookup yields CDR1 SEHNR and CDR2 FQNEAQ (reference sequence). The ends were cut back, 5 bases at V and 0 bases at J, with 11 bases in the middle. The CDR3 consists of 15 residues. The CDR3 coding sequence is TGTGCCAGCAGCCCCGACTGGGTAGCCAAAAACATTCAGTACTTC. This sequence encodes CASSPDWVAKNIQYF.

This clonotype was observed a few times. The chain combines TRBV3-1 with TRBJ2-7, with D tentatively TRBD1 (6 bases). Germline V gene sequence: CDR1 LGHDT, CDR2 YNNKEL (reference sequence). The CDR3 consists of 12 residues. Between the trimmed V and J ends, which lost 8 bases and 0 bases, there was a span of 8 bases. In DNA, the CDR3 is TGTGCCAGCGGGGGCCCCTCCTACGAGCAGTACTTC. This gives the protein CASGGPSYEQYF.

CDR3 nucleotide sequence: TGTGCCAGCAGGACTAGCGGGGGTGGAGAGACCCAGTACTTC. Translated: CASRTSGGGETQYF. The V gene is TRBV7-2, the J gene TRBJ2-5, with 12 positions matching TRBD2. The CDR3 totals 14 residues. Trimming took 6 bases from V and 4 from J; bases not matched to a gene: 3. Per germline, CDR1 SGHTA and CDR2 FQGNSA.

This clonotype was seen many times. This chain links TRBV7-9 with TRBJ2-7, with 8 nucleotides matching TRBD1. V was pared by 4 bases and J by 5 bases, with 4 bases of the junction left unmatched. The CDR3 length is 13 residues. Germline assignment: CDR1 SEHNR and CDR2 FQNEAQ (reference sequence). CDR3: CASSSGGWNEQYV. The CDR3 bases are TGTGCCAGCAGCTCAGGGGGCTGGAACGAGCAGTACGTC.

The V call is TRBV7-3, the J call TRBJ2-2; TRBD2 aligns across 10 bases. V gave up 5 bases and J gave up 6 bases; unmatched junction bases: 9. The CDR3 runs 16 residues. Per germline, CDR1 SGHTA and CDR2 FQGTGA. CDR3: CASSLSGGAAAGELFF. Written as DNA, the CDR3 is TGTGCCAGCAGCCTCAGCGGGGGGGCCGCTGCCGGGGAGCTGTTTTTT. The full variable domain, completed using reference TRBV7-3 and TRBJ2-2, is GAGVSQTPSNKVTEKGKYVELRCDPISGHTALYWYRQSLGQGPEFLIYFQGTGAADDSGLPNDRFFAVRPEGSVSTLKIQRTERGDSAVYLCASSLSGGAAAGELFFGEGSRLTVL.

This clonotype has just a few counts. The chain couples TRBV4-1 to TRBJ2-7; D perhaps matches TRBD2 (6 bases). The length of the CDR3 is 16 residues. Germline CDR1 and CDR2: MGHRA and YSYEKL. V lost 1 base and J 2 bases, leaving 15 bases between the germline ends. The CDR3 spells CASSQVFGGATYEQYF. CDR3 DNA sequence: TGCGCCAGCAGCCAAGTTTTTGGAGGGGCTACCTACGAGCAGTACTTC.

This clonotype was seen only a few times. The chain employs TRBV4-1 and TRBJ2-5; TRBD1 is a possible D gene (5 bases). V lost 2 bases and J 4 bases, leaving 14 bases between the germline ends. The CDR3 contains 15 residues. The germline CDR1 and CDR2 sequences are MGHRA and YSYEKL. The CDR3 here is CASSQPTVRRETQYF. Here the CDR3 DNA reads TGCGCCAGCAGCCAACCGACAGTTCGTAGAGAGACCCAGTACTTC.

This clonotype was detected many times. The chain has TRBV4-1 and TRBJ1-4, with a possible D match to TRBD1 (5 bases). Germline values: CDR1 MGHRA, CDR2 YSYEKL. Trimming cost V 4 bases and J 8 bases, with 11 bases left between them. This CDR3 region has 13 residues. Here the CDR3 reads CASSLGGAEKLFF. DNA of the CDR3: TGCGCCAGCAGCCTGGGGGGAGCGGAAAAACTGTTTTTT.

The chain has TRBV6-1 and TRBJ2-6; D is perhaps TRBD1 or TRBD2 (6 bases each). Between the trimmed V and J ends, which lost 3 bases and 3 bases, there was a span of 12 bases. CDR1 is MNHNS and CDR2 is SASEGT in the germline V gene. The CDR3 runs to 16 residues. The chain's CDR3 is CASSEWGASGANVLTF. CDR3 nucleotides: TGTGCCAGCAGTGAGTGGGGGGCCAGTGGGGCCAACGTCCTGACTTTC.